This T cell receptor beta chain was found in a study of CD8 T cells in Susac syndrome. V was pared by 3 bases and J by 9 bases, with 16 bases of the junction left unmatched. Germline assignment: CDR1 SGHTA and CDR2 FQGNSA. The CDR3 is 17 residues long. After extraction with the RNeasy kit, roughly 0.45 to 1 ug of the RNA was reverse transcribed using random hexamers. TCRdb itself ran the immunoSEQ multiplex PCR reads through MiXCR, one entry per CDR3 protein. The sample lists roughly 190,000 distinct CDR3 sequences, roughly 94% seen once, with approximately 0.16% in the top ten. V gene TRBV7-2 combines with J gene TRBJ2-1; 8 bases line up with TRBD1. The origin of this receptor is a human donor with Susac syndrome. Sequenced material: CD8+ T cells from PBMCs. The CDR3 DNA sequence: TGTGCCAGCAGCTTTTATCTGGGACAGGAGGACAACGGTGAGCAGTTCTTC. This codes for CASSFYLGQEDNGEQFF.